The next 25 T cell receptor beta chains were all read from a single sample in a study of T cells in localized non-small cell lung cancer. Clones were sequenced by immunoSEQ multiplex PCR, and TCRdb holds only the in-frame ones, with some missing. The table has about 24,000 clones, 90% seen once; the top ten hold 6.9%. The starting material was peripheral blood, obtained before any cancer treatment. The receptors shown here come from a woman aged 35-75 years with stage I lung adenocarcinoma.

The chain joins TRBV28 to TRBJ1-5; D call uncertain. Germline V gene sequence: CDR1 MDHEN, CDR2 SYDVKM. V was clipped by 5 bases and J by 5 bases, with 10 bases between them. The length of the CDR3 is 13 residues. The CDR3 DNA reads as TGTGCCAGCAGTCGCGATGGGCATCAGCCCCAGCATTTT. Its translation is CASSRDGHQPQHF.

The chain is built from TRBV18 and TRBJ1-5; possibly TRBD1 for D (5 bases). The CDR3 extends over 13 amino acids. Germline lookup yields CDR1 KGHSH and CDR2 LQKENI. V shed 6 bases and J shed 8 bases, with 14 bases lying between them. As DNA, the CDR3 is TGTGCCAGCTCCGGGACCCCCCAAGAGCCCCAGCATTTT. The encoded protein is CASSGTPQEPQHF.

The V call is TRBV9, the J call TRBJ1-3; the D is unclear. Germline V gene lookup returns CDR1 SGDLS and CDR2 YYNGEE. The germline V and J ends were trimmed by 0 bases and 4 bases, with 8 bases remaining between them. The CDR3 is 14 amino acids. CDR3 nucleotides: TGTGCCAGCAGCGTAGGAGTCGGGGGAAACACCATATATTTT. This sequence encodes CASSVGVGGNTIYF.

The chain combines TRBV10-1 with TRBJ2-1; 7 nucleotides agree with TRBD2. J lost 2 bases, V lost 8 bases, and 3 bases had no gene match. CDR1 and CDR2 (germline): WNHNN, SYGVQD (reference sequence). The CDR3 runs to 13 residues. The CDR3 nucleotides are TGCGCCAGCCAGCGGGAAGCCTACAATGAGCAGTTCTTC. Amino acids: CASQREAYNEQFF.

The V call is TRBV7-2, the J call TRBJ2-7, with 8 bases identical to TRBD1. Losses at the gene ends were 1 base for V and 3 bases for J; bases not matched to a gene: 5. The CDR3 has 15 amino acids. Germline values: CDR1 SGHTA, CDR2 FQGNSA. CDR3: CASSLGAGGSYEQYF. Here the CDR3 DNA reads TGTGCCAGCAGCTTAGGGGCAGGGGGCAGCTACGAGCAGTACTTC.

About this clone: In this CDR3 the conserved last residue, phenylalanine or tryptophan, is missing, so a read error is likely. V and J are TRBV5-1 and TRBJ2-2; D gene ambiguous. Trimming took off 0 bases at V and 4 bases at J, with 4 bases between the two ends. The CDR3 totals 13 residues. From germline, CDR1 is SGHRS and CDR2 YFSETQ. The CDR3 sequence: CASSLDSTGELFS. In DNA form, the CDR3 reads TGCGCCAGCAGCTTGGACAGCACCGGGGAGCTGTTTTCT.

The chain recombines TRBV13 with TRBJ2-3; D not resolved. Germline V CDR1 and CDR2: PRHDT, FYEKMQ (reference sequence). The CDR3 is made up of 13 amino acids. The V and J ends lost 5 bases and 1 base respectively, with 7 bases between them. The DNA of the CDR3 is TGTGCCAGCAGCCCAAAGGGCACAGATACGCAGTATTTT. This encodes CASSPKGTDTQYF.

The CDR3 bases are TGTGCCAGCAGTTACTCGGGGCAGAACTATGGCTACACCTTC. As protein: CASSYSGQNYGYTF. This chain links TRBV6-5 with TRBJ1-2; TRBD1 might be the D (5 bases). V was cut by 0 bases and J by 2 bases, with 7 bases left in between. The germline gives CDR1 MNHEY, CDR2 SVGAGI. CDR3 length: 14 residues.

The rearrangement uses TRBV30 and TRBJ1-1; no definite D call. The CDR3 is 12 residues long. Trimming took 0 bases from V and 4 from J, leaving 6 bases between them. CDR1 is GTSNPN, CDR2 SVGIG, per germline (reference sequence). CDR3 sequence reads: CAWSVPATEAFF. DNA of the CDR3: TGTGCCTGGAGTGTACCGGCCACTGAAGCTTTCTTT.

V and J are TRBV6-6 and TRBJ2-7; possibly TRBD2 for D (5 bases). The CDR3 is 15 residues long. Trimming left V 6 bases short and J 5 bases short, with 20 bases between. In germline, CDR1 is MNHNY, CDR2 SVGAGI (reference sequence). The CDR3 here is CASSLRRLAQDEQYF. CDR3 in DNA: TGTGCCAGCAGCCTGCGGCGTCTAGCCCAGGACGAGCAGTACTTC.

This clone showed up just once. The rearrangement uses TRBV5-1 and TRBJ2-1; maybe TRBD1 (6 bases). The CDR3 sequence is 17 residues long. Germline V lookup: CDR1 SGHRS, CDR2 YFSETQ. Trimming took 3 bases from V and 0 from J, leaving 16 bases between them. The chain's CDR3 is CASSSGGGKSSYNEQFF. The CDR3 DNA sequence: TGCGCCAGCAGCTCTGGGGGCGGAAAGAGCTCCTACAATGAGCAGTTCTTC.

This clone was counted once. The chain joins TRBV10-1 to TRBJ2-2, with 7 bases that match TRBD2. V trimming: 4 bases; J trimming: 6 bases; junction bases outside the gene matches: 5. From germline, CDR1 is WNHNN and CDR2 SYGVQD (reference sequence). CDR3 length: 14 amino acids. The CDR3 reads CASSVAGVSGELFF. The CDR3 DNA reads TGCGCCAGCAGTGTGGCGGGAGTTTCCGGGGAGCTGTTTTTT.

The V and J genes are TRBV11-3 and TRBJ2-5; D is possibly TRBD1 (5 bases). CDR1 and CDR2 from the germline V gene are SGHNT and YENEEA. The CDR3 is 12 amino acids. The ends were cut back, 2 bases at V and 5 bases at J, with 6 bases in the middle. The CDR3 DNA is TGTGCCAGCAGCTTATCAGGGGAGACCCAGTACTTC. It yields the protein CASSLSGETQYF.

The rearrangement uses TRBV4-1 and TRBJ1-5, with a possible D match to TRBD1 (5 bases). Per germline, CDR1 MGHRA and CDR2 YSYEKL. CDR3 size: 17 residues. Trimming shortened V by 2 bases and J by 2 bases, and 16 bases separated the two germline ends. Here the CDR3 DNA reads TGCGCCAGCAGCCAAAGGGGTGCTGGGGTGGGCAATCAGCCCCAGCATTTT. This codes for CASSQRGAGVGNQPQHF.

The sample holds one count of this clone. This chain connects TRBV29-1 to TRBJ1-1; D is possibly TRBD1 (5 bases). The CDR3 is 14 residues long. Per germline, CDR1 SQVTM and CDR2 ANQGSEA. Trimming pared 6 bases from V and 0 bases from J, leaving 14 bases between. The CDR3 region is CSVAAGTVNTEAFF. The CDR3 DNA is TGCAGCGTAGCCGCCGGGACGGTGAACACTGAAGCTTTCTTT. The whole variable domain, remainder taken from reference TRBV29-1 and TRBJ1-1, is SAVISQKPSRDICQRGTSLTIQCQVDSQVTMMFWYRQQPGQSLTLIATANQGSEATYESGFVIDKFPISRPNLTFSTLTVSNMSPEDSSIYLCSVAAGTVNTEAFFGQGTRLTVV.

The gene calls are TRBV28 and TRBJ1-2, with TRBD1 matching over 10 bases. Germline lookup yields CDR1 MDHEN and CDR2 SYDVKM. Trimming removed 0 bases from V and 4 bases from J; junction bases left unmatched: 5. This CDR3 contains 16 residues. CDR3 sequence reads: CASSLWLGQGGYGYTF. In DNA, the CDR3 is TGTGCCAGCAGTTTATGGCTAGGACAGGGGGGCTATGGCTACACCTTC.

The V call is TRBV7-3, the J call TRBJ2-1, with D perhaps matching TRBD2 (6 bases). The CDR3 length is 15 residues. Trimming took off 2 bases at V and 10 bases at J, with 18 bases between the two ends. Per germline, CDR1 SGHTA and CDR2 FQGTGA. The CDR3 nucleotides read TGTGCCAGCAGCTTAGTGGAGGGGTCCCTTGGGGAGCAGTTCTTC. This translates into CASSLVEGSLGEQFF.

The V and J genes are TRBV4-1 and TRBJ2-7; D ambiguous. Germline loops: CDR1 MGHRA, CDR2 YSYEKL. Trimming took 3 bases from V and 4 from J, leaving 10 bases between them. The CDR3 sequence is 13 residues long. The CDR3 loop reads CASSQTLQYEQYF. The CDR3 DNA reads TGCGCCAGCAGCCAGACACTCCAATACGAGCAGTACTTC.

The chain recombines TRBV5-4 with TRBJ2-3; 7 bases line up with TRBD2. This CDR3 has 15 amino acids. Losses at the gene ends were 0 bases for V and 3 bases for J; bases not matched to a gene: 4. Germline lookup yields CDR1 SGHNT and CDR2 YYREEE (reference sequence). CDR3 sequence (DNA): TGTGCCAGCAGCTTGGTTTCGGGAGGTACAGATACGCAGTATTTT. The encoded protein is CASSLVSGGTDTQYF. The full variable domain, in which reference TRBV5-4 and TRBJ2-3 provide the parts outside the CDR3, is ETGVTQSPTHLIKTRGQQVTLRCSSQSGHNTVSWYQQALGQGPQFIFQYYREEENGRGNFPPRFSGLQFPNYSSELNVNALELDDSALYLCASSLVSGGTDTQYFGPGTRLTVL.

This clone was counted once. DNA for the CDR3: TGTGCCAGCGGTAGGGTCGGGAACACTGAAGCTTTCTTT. Protein: CASGRVGNTEAFF. The gene calls are TRBV6-1 and TRBJ1-1; D call uncertain. The germline V gene encodes CDR1 MNHNS and CDR2 SASEGT. Deletions cut 8 bases from V and 1 base from J, with 11 bases between. CDR3 length equals 13 residues.

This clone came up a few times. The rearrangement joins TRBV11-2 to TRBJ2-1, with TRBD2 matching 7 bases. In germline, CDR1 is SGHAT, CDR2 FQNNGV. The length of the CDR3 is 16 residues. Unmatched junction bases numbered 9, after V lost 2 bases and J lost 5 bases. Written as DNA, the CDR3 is TGTGCCAGCAGCTTATTTATTCTAGCGGAGGACAATGAGCAGTTCTTC. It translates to CASSLFILAEDNEQFF.

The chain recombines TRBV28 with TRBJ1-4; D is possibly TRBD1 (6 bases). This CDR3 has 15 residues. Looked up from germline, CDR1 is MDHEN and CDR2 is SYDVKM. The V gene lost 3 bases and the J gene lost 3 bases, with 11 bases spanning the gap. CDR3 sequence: CASSFPGAANEKLFF. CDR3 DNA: TGTGCCAGCAGTTTCCCGGGGGCAGCTAATGAAAAACTGTTTTTT.

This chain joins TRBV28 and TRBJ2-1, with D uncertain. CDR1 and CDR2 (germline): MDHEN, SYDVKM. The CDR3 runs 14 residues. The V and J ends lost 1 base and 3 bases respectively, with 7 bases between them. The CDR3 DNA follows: TGTGCCAGCAGTTTATCCTACTACTACAATGAGCAGTTCTTC. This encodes CASSLSYYYNEQFF.

CDR3 sequence: CASSLALAGRNEQFF. The CDR3 nucleotides are TGTGCCAGCAGCTTAGCCCTAGCGGGACGCAATGAGCAGTTCTTC. This chain joins TRBV7-9 and TRBJ2-1; 9 bases are a match to TRBD2. Germline-derived CDR1 and CDR2 are SEHNR and FQNEAQ (reference sequence). Trimming at V came to 0 bases and at J to 6 bases, leaving 3 bases not matched to a gene. This CDR3 has 15 residues.

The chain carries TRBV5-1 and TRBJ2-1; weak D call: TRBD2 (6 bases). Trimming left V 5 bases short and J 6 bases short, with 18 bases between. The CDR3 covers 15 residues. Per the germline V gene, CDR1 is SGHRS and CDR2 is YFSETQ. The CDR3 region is CASRGGDSKGNEQFF. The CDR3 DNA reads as TGCGCCAGCAGGGGCGGGGACTCCAAGGGCAATGAGCAGTTCTTC.